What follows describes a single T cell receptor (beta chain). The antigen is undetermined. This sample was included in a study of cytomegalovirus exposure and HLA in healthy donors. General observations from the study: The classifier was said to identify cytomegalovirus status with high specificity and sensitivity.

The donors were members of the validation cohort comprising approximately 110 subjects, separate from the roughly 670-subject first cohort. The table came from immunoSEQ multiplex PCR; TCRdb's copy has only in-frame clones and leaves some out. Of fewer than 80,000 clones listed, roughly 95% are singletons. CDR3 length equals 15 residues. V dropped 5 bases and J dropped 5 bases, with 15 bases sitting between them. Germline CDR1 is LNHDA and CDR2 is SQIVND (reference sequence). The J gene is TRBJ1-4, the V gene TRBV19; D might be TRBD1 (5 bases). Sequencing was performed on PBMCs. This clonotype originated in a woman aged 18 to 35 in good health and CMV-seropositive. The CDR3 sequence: CASSPSQGGNEKLFF. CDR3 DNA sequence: TGTGCCAGTAGTCCCAGCCAGGGAGGGAATGAAAAACTGTTTTTT.